These T cell receptor beta chains were read from a single sample in a study of graft-versus-host responses after intestinal transplantation. Which antigens these TCRs recognize remains unknown. Sequencing was performed with immunoSEQ multiplex PCR; in TCRdb, only in-frame clones are kept and a portion is missing. The sample records fewer than 95,000 clones, 80% to 95% being singletons. Sequenced here: unstimulated CD8+ T cells sorted from spleen or lymph node cells, sampled before intestinal transplant. These receptors came from a human donor who received an intestinal transplant. Both conserved end residues are part of each CDR3. D genes are given only for firm matches.

j_gene	v_gene	d_gene	CDR3aa
TRBJ1-2	TRBV28	-	CASSLRGPASDGYTF
TRBJ2-3	TRBV13	-	CASSSRIKGNTDTQYF
TRBJ1-5	TRBV27	-	CASSSYREYQPQHF
TRBJ1-5	TRBV6-5	TRBD1	CASSLTGGVYQPQHF
TRBJ2-1	TRBV5-1	TRBD1	CASSVRDSSYNEQFF
TRBJ1-5	TRBV7-9	-	CASSLTGSNQPQHF
TRBJ2-7	TRBV4-3	-	CASSQDRINLNSYEQYF
TRBJ2-6	TRBV9	-	CASSGGQSGANVLTF
TRBJ2-1	TRBV30	TRBD2	CAWSWAGGYNEQFF
TRBJ1-6	TRBV5-1	TRBD1	CASSLDRGAYNSPLHF
TRBJ2-7	TRBV28	-	CASSYVGRFWYF
TRBJ1-4	TRBV27	-	CASRGENEKLFF
TRBJ2-1	TRBV27	-	CASSSGTGPYNEQFF
TRBJ1-1	TRBV6-5	-	CASTLTGGNTEAFF
TRBJ2-7	TRBV27	TRBD2	CASSLASGASYEQYF
TRBJ2-1	TRBV27	-	CASSKISGEQFF
TRBJ2-7	TRBV5-6	TRBD2	CASSLVAGASNEQYF
TRBJ2-1	TRBV4-2	TRBD2	CASSQDWRGGNEQFF
TRBJ2-1	TRBV4-3	-	CASSQDSSYNEQFF
TRBJ2-7	TRBV7-9	-	CASSLGGTASYEQYF
TRBJ2-1	TRBV27	-	CASSPQVFDEQFF
TRBJ2-5	TRBV19	TRBD2	CASSQLAGVETQYF
TRBJ2-1	TRBV28	-	CASSPSSGVGNEQFF
TRBJ2-6	TRBV10-3	TRBD1	CAISEQRAGGTGANVLTF
TRBJ2-1	TRBV5-5	TRBD2	CASSFGSGGEQFF
TRBJ1-2	TRBV5-1	TRBD1	CASSFSRTGSYGYTF
TRBJ1-5	TRBV27	-	CASSLSSGSQPQHF
TRBJ2-1	TRBV5-4	-	CASSFFSSYNEQFF
TRBJ1-2	TRBV28	-	CASSPRGGASNYGYTF
TRBJ2-5	TRBV2	-	CASGGTTDASPETQYF
TRBJ2-3	TRBV7-6	TRBD2	CASSPSVAGGLTDTQYF
TRBJ2-7	TRBV11-2	TRBD1	CASSSGQGDEQYF
TRBJ2-7	TRBV6-5	TRBD1	CASRTGSETYEQYF
TRBJ2-2	TRBV30	-	CAWSNPPRSPGELFF
TRBJ2-6	TRBV11-2	-	CASSLGDVLTF
TRBJ2-1	TRBV4-2	-	CASSQDLEPLQFF
TRBJ2-1	TRBV19	-	CASSIVGQANNNEQFF
TRBJ1-5	TRBV6-5	-	CASSYGTEGNQPQHF
TRBJ2-5	TRBV6-5	TRBD2	CASPPGREYETQYF
TRBJ1-2	TRBV18	-	CASSPPGLITYGYTF
TRBJ2-7	TRBV27	TRBD2	CASSSTGTTYEQYF
TRBJ1-1	TRBV10-1	TRBD1	CASSESRTGNTEAFF
TRBJ1-1	TRBV27	TRBD1	CASSSTGDGTEAFF
TRBJ1-1	TRBV5-1	TRBD1	CASRGGQGGTEAFF
TRBJ1-1	TRBV27	-	CASSGRGGPGAFF
TRBJ2-7	TRBV5-1	TRBD1	CASSRRQGTDEQYF
TRBJ2-7	TRBV19	-	CASSFRDRAYEQYF
TRBJ2-3	TRBV6-5	-	CASSYYWTETDTQYF
TRBJ2-1	TRBV4-1	-	CASSQGGSEQFF
TRBJ2-7	TRBV19	TRBD1	CASSIGTGGSYEQYF
TRBJ1-1	TRBV19	-	CASRDGLNTEAFF
TRBJ2-4	TRBV5-8	-	CASSANLGQRAKNIQYF
TRBJ2-1	TRBV25-1	-	CASSRSYNEQFF
TRBJ1-1	TRBV11-2	-	CASSLAGMNTEAFF
TRBJ2-1	TRBV6-6	-	CASSWMTPNNEQFF
TRBJ1-1	TRBV4-1	-	CASSQGVVDTEAFF
TRBJ2-5	TRBV28	-	CASSSVSSGTQYF